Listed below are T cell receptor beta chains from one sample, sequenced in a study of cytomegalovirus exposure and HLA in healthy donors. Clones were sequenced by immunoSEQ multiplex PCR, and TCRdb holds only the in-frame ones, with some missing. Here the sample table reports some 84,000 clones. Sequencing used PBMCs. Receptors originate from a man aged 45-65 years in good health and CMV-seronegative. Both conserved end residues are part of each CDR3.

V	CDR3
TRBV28	CASSQGNNSPLHF
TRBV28	CASSFPPRGGNQPQHF
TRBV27	CASSSGQDKETQYF
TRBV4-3	CASSLTSGGSGYTF
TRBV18	CASSPARTRDTQYF
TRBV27	CASSYTPPGRDEAFF
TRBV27	CASSSLQGAGYTF
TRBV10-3	CAISERRQGGHEQYF
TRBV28	CASSPGGQLNTEAFF
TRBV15	CATRGTAEETQYF
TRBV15	CATSKKGANYGYTF
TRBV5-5	CASSSGWGVYEQYF
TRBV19	CASTPTGGHGYTF
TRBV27	CASSFLRDRMSPLHF
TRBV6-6	CATRGASGGAEQFF
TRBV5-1	CASSLTASGGAWNEQFF
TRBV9	CAGSVGRVAETQYF
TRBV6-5	CASSSGGFYGYTF
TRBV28	CASSALQGYWSYEQFF
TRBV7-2	CASSLVGAGGLETQYF
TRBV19	CASSLGTGEHYGYTF
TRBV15	CATSRDRQGSYTF
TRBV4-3	CASSQDRVQAQHF
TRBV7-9	CASSSGTGGYEQYF
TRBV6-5	CASSYLWTRHEKLFF
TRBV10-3	CAISADNYGYTF
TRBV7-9	CASTRAPGITNYGYTF
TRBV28	CASSLAAETQYF
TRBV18	CASSPSTSGANEQFF
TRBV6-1	CASSEGDRTPPVAGYTF
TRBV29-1	CSVEDSGGPSYEQYF
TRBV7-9	CASSLGYGVGEAEKLFF
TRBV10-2	CASRRTDLTYEQYF
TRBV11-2	CASSPTRGSSYNEQFF
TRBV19	CASRRSVGSPLHF
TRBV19	CASSSQTGGGNEKLFF
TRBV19	CASSNKGGVVNEQFF
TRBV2	CASSDTGYTEAFF
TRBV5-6	CASSRIDSGNTIYF
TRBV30	CAWSNRFNEKLFF
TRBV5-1	CASSLLGGGEETQYF